The clone carrying this T cell receptor (beta chain) occurred many times. Gene names follow the mouse nomenclature. Sorting of pooled cutaneous lymph node cells used CD4, CD8alpha, NKG2D, NKG2ACE and other markers. The sample belongs to a study of CD8+ T cells in alopecia areata. cDNA serving as the sequencing template came from extracted, reverse transcribed RNA. Repertoires were generated with immunoSEQ multiplex PCR, while TCRdb's copy carries only in-frame clones and drops some. Observed in the sample are about 3,600 clones, none of them singletons. Material for sequencing was CD8+ T cells sorted from a lymph node. The sequence derives from a C3H/HeJ mouse with alopecia areata. The MHC haplotype of the strain is H2-k.

Incomplete CDR3 DNA: TGTGCCTGGAGTCTAAGGCAGGGTGCAAACACA. Its protein is CAWSLRQGANT. The entire CDR3 is CAWSLRQGANTEVFF. The chain carries TRBV31 and TRBJ1-1, with a tentative D call TRBD1 (5 bases). The read ends 4 residues shy of where the CDR3 ends; the end is completed using the germline J gene. CDR3 length: 15 amino acids. The germline gives CDR1 GKSSPN, CDR2 SITVG. The germline V and J ends were trimmed by 0 bases and 0 bases, with 11 bases remaining between them.